Sequencing of this T cell receptor (beta chain) was carried out in a study of identical twins. From the 5' RACE reads, TCRdb called clonotypes with MiXCR, one entry per CDR3 protein. The table records fewer than 900,000 distinct CDR3 sequences, about 20% of them present only once. Germline loops: CDR1 SGHRS, CDR2 YFSETQ. Trimming removed 0 bases from V and 7 bases from J, with 14 bases in between. There are 15 residues in the CDR3. This clonotype showed up just a few times. Separately, the same data were catalogued under a study of T cells expressing NK-cell markers. That publication notes: Just one sequenced donor of eight was HCMV-seronegative, while seven were seropositive. Five or six donors showed dominant NKG2C+ clonotypes comprising roughly 1.0-7.0% of their CD8+ T cells.

V is TRBV5-1 and J is TRBJ2-1; possibly TRBD2 for D (5 bases). This clonotype was sampled from a woman in her late teens or twenties in good health. The sample consisted of PBMCs. CDR3 protein: CASSLESGWVNEQFF. The CDR3 DNA reads as TGCGCCAGCAGCTTGGAGTCGGGATGGGTGAATGAGCAGTTCTTC.